This T cell receptor beta chain was recovered during a study of control samples from healthy donors and cancer patients (dated by TCRdb to 2020 to 2021). A word on this clone: What antigen it recognizes has not been identified. Per-nucleotide qualities are absent, and no much larger clonotype sits a single base away.

Library preparation employed the immunoSEQ multiplex PCR assay. TCRdb took this table from immuneACCESS and kept in-frame rearrangements with V and J called. Such tables lack part of the clones; where checked against another copy, unresolved V genes explain under half of the gap, and the rest is unexplained. For this sample the table gives 80,000 or so clones, of which roughly 94% were detected only once. The top ten constitute 6.2% of the sample. The CDR3 holds 13 amino acids from the cysteine to the phenylalanine. The retained sequence is limited to the CDR3, 39 bases, with the frame set at the first base. The germline V gene specifies SGDLS as CDR1 and YYNGEE as CDR2. V is reduced by 6 bases and J by 0 bases, leaving a spacing of 10 bases between them.

Sequenced: blood. The receptor was derived from a woman between 40 and 50 years old in good health. The chain uses TRBV9 and TRBJ2-7; the D gene is perhaps TRBD1, from 6 matching bases. Here is the DNA: TGTGCCAGCACCTCGGACAGCTCCTACGAGCAGTACTTC. It translates as CASTSDSSYEQYF.